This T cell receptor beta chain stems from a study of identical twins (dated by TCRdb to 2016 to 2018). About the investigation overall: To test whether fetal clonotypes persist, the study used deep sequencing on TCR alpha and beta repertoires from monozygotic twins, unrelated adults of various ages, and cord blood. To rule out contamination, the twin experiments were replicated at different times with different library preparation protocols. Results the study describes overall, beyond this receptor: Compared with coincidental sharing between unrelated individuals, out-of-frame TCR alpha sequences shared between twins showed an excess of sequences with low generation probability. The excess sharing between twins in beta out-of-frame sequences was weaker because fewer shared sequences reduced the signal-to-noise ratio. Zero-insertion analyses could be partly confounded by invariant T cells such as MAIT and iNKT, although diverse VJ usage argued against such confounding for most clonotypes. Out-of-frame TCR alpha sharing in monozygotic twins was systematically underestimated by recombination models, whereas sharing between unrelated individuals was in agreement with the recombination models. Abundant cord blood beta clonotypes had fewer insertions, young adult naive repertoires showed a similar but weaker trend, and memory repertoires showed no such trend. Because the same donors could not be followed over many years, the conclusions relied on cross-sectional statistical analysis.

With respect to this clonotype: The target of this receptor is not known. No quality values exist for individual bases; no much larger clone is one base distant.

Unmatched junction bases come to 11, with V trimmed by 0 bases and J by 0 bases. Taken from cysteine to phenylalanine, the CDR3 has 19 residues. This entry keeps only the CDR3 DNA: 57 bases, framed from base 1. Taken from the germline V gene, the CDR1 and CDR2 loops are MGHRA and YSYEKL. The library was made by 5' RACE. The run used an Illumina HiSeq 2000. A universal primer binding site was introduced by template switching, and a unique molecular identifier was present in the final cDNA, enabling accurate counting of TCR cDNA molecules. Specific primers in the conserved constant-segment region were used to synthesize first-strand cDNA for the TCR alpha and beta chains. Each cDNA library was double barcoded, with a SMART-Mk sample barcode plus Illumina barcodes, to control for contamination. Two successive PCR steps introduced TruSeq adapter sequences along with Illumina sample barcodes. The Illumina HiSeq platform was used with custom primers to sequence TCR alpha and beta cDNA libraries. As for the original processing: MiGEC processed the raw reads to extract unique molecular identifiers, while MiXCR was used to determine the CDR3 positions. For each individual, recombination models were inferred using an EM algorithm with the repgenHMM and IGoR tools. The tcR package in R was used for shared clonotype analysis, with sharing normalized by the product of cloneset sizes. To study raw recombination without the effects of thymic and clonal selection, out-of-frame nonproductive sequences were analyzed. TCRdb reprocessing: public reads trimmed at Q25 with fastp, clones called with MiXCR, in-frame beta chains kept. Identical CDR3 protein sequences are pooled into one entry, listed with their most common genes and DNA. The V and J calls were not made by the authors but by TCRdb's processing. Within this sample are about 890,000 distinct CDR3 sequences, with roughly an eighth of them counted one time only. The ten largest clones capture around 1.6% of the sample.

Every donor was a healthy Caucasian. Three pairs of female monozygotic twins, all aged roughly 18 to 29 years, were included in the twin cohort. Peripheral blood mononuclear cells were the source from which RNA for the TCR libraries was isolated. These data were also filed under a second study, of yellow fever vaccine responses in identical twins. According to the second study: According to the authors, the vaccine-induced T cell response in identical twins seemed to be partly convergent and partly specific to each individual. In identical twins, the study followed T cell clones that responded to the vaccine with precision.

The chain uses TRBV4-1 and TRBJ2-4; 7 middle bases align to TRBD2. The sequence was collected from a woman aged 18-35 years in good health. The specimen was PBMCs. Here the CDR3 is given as CASSQDQTGGIVAKNIQYF. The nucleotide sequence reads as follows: TGCGCCAGCAGCCAAGACCAAACCGGGGGGATCGTAGCCAAAAACATTCAGTACTTC.